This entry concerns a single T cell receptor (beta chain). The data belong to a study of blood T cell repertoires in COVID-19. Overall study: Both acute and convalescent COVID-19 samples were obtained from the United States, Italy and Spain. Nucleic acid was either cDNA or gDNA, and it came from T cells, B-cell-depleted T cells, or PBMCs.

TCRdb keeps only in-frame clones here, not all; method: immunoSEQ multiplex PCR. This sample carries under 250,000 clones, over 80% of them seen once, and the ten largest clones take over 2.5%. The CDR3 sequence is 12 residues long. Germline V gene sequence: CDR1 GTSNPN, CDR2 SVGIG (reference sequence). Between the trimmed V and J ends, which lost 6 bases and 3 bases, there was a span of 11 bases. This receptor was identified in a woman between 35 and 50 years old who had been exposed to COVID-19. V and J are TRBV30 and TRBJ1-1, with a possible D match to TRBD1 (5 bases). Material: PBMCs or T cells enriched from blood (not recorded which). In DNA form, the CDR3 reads TGTGCCTGCAGGGTTTCGGACACTGAAGCTTTCTTT. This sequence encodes CACRVSDTEAFF.